What follows describes a single TCR beta chain. This specimen belongs to a study of regulatory T cells in long-lasting Graves disease. Relying on iRepertoire HTBI primers and Arm-PCR of CDR3 regions, the team built TCR beta libraries. From the multiplex PCR reads, TCRdb called clonotypes with MiXCR, one entry per CDR3 protein. The top ten hold approximately 35% of the sample, which has about 320,000 distinct CDR3 sequences, about 18% seen once. From germline, CDR1 is LGHNA and CDR2 YNFKEQ. CDR3 length equals 14 residues. Trimming shortened V by 0 bases and J by 6 bases, and 11 bases separated the two germline ends. Time point indicated: newly diagnosed GD, antithyroid drugs for less than 3 months. Following extraction of RNA from PBMCs, that RNA was used to make the TCR library.

This sequence originates from a female donor with Graves disease. The sample in question was peripheral blood mononuclear cells (PBMCs), obtained at new diagnosis, from a patient treated with antithyroid drugs. This sequence joins TRBV4-2 and TRBJ1-1, with D possibly being TRBD1 (5 bases). DNA of the CDR3: TGTGCCAGCAGCCAAGATCGGGAGGGGTCTGAAGCTTTCTTT. As protein: CASSQDREGSEAFF.